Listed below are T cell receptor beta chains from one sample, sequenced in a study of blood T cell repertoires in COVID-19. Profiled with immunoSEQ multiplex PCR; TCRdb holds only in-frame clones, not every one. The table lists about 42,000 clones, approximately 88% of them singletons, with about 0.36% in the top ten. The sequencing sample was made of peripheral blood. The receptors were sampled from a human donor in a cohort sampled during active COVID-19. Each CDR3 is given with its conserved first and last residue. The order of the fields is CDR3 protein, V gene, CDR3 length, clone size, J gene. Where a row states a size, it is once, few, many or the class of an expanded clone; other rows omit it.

CDR3: CASSSRYEQYF; V: TRBV12-3/TRBV12-4; length: 11; size: few; J: TRBJ2-7
CDR3: CASSTLQGNYGYTF; V: TRBV19; length: 14; size: NA; J: TRBJ1-2
CDR3: CASSYGTGERAFF; V: TRBV6-5; length: 13; size: NA; J: TRBJ1-1
CDR3: CATSRVGQGAFRDEQYF; V: TRBV15; length: 17; size: NA; J: TRBJ2-7
CDR3: CSVGFGQGSYEQYF; V: TRBV29-1; length: 14; size: NA; J: TRBJ2-7
CDR3: CASSTLQGVTEAFF; V: TRBV11-2; length: 14; size: NA; J: TRBJ1-1
CDR3: CASSEGQAPLYEQYF; V: TRBV2; length: 15; size: NA; J: TRBJ2-7
CDR3: CASSSASGGPGEQYF; V: TRBV6-2/TRBV6-3; length: 15; size: NA; J: TRBJ2-7
CDR3: CAGSFAGGGYTF; V: TRBV12-3/TRBV12-4; length: 12; size: NA; J: TRBJ1-2
CDR3: CASSFGVPGGRNEQFF; V: TRBV7-9; length: 16; size: NA; J: TRBJ2-1
CDR3: CASSPVAGTYEQYF; V: TRBV7-2; length: 14; size: NA; J: TRBJ2-7
CDR3: CASSIEARNYGYTF; V: TRBV19; length: 14; size: NA; J: TRBJ1-2
CDR3: CASSQGRTALEQYF; V: TRBV4-3; length: 14; size: NA; J: TRBJ2-7
CDR3: CASSLAGTVLYEQYF; V: TRBV11-2; length: 15; size: NA; J: TRBJ2-7
CDR3: CSASGGSSSEGYTF; V: TRBV20-1; length: 14; size: NA; J: TRBJ1-2
CDR3: CAISETGEEDSPLHF; V: TRBV10-3; length: 15; size: NA; J: TRBJ1-6
CDR3: CASSPLAKGDNEQFF; V: TRBV18; length: 15; size: NA; J: TRBJ2-1
CDR3: CASSYSLERPNYGYTF; V: TRBV6-2/TRBV6-3; length: 16; size: NA; J: TRBJ1-2
CDR3: CASILAGGNTEAFF; V: TRBV6-5; length: 14; size: NA; J: TRBJ1-1
CDR3: CSFGHGGTEAFF; V: TRBV29-1; length: 12; size: NA; J: TRBJ1-1
CDR3: CASSLNQPQHF; V: TRBV2; length: 11; size: NA; J: TRBJ1-5
CDR3: CASSFMTEAFF; V: TRBV7-9; length: 11; size: NA; J: TRBJ1-1
CDR3: CSASPGNQPQHF; V: TRBV20-1; length: 12; size: NA; J: TRBJ1-5
CDR3: CASSLGSSGANVLTF; V: TRBV27; length: 15; size: NA; J: TRBJ2-6
CDR3: CASSLDRGWTEAFF; V: TRBV5-6; length: 14; size: NA; J: TRBJ1-1
CDR3: CASSLLPEYDYTF; V: TRBV12-3/TRBV12-4; length: 13; size: NA; J: TRBJ1-2
CDR3: CASSKKKEDREWEQYF; V: TRBV21-1; length: 16; size: once; J: TRBJ2-7
CDR3: CASRTRQGAYGYTF; V: TRBV6-5; length: 14; size: once; J: TRBJ1-2
CDR3: CASSSGSYGSEDYGYTF; V: TRBV11-2; length: 17; size: NA; J: TRBJ1-2
CDR3: CASSDPSPRGQGALESSYNEQFF; V: TRBV6-4; length: 23; size: NA; J: TRBJ2-1
CDR3: CASRDRAFSNQPQHF; V: TRBV19; length: 15; size: NA; J: TRBJ1-5
CDR3: CASSIPGQIYEQYF; V: TRBV19; length: 14; size: few; J: TRBJ2-7
CDR3: CASSEMPRQGNYGYTF; V: TRBV2; length: 16; size: once; J: TRBJ1-2
CDR3: CASSAHGDGPGGGTEAFF; V: TRBV9; length: 18; size: once; J: TRBJ1-1
CDR3: CASSWTSGNEQFF; V: TRBV6-2/TRBV6-3; length: 13; size: NA; J: TRBJ2-1
CDR3: CASSQDGGGNSPLHF; V: TRBV4-3; length: 15; size: once; J: TRBJ1-6
CDR3: CASRGQGGKLFF; V: TRBV27; length: 12; size: NA; J: TRBJ1-4